This T cell receptor beta chain was sequenced during a study of T cell responses to AZD1222 COVID-19 vaccine. As for this clone: Its antigen remains unknown.

The method was immunoSEQ multiplex PCR; TCRdb's version includes in-frame clones alone and lacks a portion of them. Here the sample spans some 150,000 clones, roughly nine tenths being singletons. The study, taken as a whole, reports: Reports indicate that nearly half of spike-specific TCRs are directed at unmutated variant regions. Spike-specific TCR breadth rose after two AZD1222 doses, and depth rose as well. Mostly white British, mostly female donors; authors suggested clonal diversity may be underestimated. Repertoires were sampled only after the peak T cell response.

The CDR3 is 14 amino acids. Germline assignment: CDR1 MGHRA and CDR2 YSYEKL. V dropped 1 base and J dropped 3 bases, with 9 bases sitting between them. The chain has TRBV4-1 and TRBJ1-1; D call uncertain. This TCR came from an adult in good health. The sequences come from peripheral blood, collected on day 0 of AZD1222 vaccination. CDR3 sequence reads: CASSQAAHHTEAFF. CDR3 nucleotide sequence: TGCGCCAGCAGCCAAGCGGCGCACCACACTGAAGCTTTCTTT.